This TCR beta chain derives from a study of cytomegalovirus exposure and HLA in healthy donors. Study-level information: Most genotyped donors, around four fifths of 300 to 400, had Caucasian-associated genetic ancestry.

Study observations and caveats: There was a cluster of highly shared sequence variants that was likely a sequencing artifact.

With regard to this clone: Its target is unknown.

The CDR3 loop spans 15 amino acids. CDR1 and CDR2 from the germline V gene are SGDLS and YYNGEE. Trimming cost V 2 bases and J 9 bases; bases outside gene matches: 7. Healthy bone marrow donors formed the donor group. The PCR ran on 60 Vbeta and 13 Jbeta primers. Assay used: immunoSEQ multiplex PCR; TCRdb lists only in-frame clones, some missing. The data contain about 90,000 clones, nearly 80% of them singletons. This receptor was taken from a middle-aged woman in good health and CMV-seropositive. The sample consisted of PBMCs. The chain couples TRBV9 to TRBJ1-6; 8 bases fit TRBD1. CDR3 protein: CASSVTGQDRSPLHF. In nucleotides, the CDR3 is TGTGCCAGCAGCGTCACGGGACAGGATCGTTCACCCCTCCACTTT.